A selection of T cell receptor beta chains follows, all from one sample in a study of radiation and T cells in renal cell carcinoma. Sequenced by immunoSEQ multiplex PCR; TCRdb stores in-frame clones only, minus some. The sample carries 150,000 to 190,000 clones, approximately 88% recorded once. The starting material was blood, obtained from a patient whose treatment included radiotherapy and nephrectomy. Receptor source: a woman in her 50s with renal cell carcinoma. Each CDR3 is given with its conserved first and last residue. The D gene is left open where the match is weak. Clone size is not always given. Where it is, it says once, few, many or a class for expanded clones.

V gene,clone size,J gene,D gene,CDR3 protein,CDR3 DNA
TRBV7-3,.,TRBJ1-1,.,CASSLSGQGITEAFF,TGTGCCAGCAGCTTATCGGGTCAGGGTATAACTGAAGCTTTCTTT
TRBV6-1,.,TRBJ2-5,.,CASSPTGLREETQYF,TGTGCCAGCAGCCCGACAGGTCTAAGAGAAGAGACCCAGTACTTC
TRBV5-5,.,TRBJ2-7,TRBD1,CASSPGTGVIYEQYF,TGTGCCAGCAGCCCGGGGACAGGGGTTATCTACGAGCAGTACTTC
TRBV19,.,TRBJ2-1,.,CASSIWQTNNEQFF,TGTGCCAGTAGTATTTGGCAGACTAACAATGAGCAGTTCTTC
TRBV5-1,.,TRBJ2-3,TRBD2,CASSLGLADTDTQYF,TGCGCCAGCAGCTTAGGACTAGCGGACACAGATACGCAGTATTTT
TRBV6-5,.,TRBJ1-1,.,CASSYPGRDEAFF,TGTGCCAGCAGTTACCCGGGACGGGATGAAGCTTTCTTT
TRBV4-1,.,TRBJ1-2,.,CASSQEIRGRGFEGYTF,TGCGCCAGCAGCCAAGAAATTAGAGGGCGTGGGTTTGAAGGCTACACCTTC
TRBV19,.,TRBJ1-1,.,CASTTGYTEAFF,TGTGCCAGTACCACAGGGTACACTGAAGCTTTCTTT
TRBV6-4,.,TRBJ2-7,.,CASSRAQGHGEQYF,TGTGCCAGCAGTCGCGCACAGGGACACGGCGAGCAGTACTTC
TRBV6-5,.,TRBJ2-1,.,CASSYSNMATEQFF,TGTGCCAGCAGTTACTCGAACATGGCAACTGAGCAGTTCTTC
TRBV19,.,TRBJ2-2,.,CASSIKGVGADTGELFF,TGTGCCAGTAGTATTAAGGGAGTGGGCGCGGACACCGGGGAGCTGTTTTTT
TRBV6-6,.,TRBJ1-5,.,CASRARTAIDNQPQHF,TGTGCCAGCAGGGCCCGGACAGCCATAGACAATCAGCCCCAGCATTTT
TRBV7-2,.,TRBJ2-5,TRBD2,CASSLESGLAGRETQYF,TGTGCCAGCAGCTTAGAATCTGGACTAGCGGGGCGAGAGACCCAGTACTTC
TRBV10-3,.,TRBJ2-1,TRBD2,CAISDLSGGAYNEQFF,TGTGCCATCAGTGATTTGAGCGGGGGCGCTTACAATGAGCAGTTCTTC
TRBV4-1,.,TRBJ1-1,.,CASSSPPTNTEAFF,TGCGCCAGCAGCTCTCCCCCCACGAACACTGAAGCTTTCTTT
TRBV7-8,.,TRBJ2-1,TRBD1,CASSLGDRGGFF,TGTGCCAGCAGCTTGGGGGACAGGGGTGGGTTCTTC
TRBV6-5,.,TRBJ1-6,.,CASSYSNGNSPLHF,TGTGCCAGCAGTTACTCGAACGGGAATTCACCCCTCCACTTT
TRBV11-2,once,TRBJ1-1,.,CASSFRPDRMNTEAFF,TGTGCCAGCAGCTTCAGGCCGGACAGAATGAACACTGAAGCTTTCTTT
TRBV6-6,once,TRBJ1-5,.,CASRTTFDQPQHF,TGTGCCAGCAGGACAACGTTCGATCAGCCCCAGCATTTT
TRBV7-7,.,TRBJ2-1,TRBD1,CASSLRPGQGGGRENEQFF,TGTGCTAGCAGCTTGAGGCCGGGACAGGGAGGCGGGAGAGAAAATGAGCAGTTCTTC
TRBV10-3,.,TRBJ1-1,TRBD1,CAILTGGPGAFF,TGTGCCATCCTTACAGGGGGTCCCGGAGCTTTCTTT
TRBV4-1,few,TRBJ1-6,.,CASTEGGREVNSPLHF,TGCGCCAGCACCGAAGGGGGACGCGAGGTTAATTCACCCCTCCACTTT
TRBV2,.,TRBJ2-1,.,CASSETKTDYNEQFF,TGTGCCAGCAGTGAAACTAAAACAGACTACAATGAGCAGTTCTTC
TRBV6-1,once,TRBJ1-5,.,CASGGQFSNQPQHF,TGTGCCAGCGGAGGACAGTTTAGCAATCAGCCCCAGCATTTT
TRBV5-1,once,TRBJ1-6,TRBD1,CASSLEGDRDNSPLHF,TGCGCCAGCAGCTTGGAAGGGGACAGGGATAATTCACCCCTCCACTTT
TRBV19,.,TRBJ1-5,.,CASSSGAGRSNQPQHF,TGTGCCAGTAGTTCAGGGGCAGGACGTAGCAATCAGCCCCAGCATTTT
TRBV10-3,once,TRBJ1-1,TRBD1,CAISDYGQGRAFF,TGTGCCATCAGTGATTATGGACAGGGTCGAGCTTTCTTT
TRBV7-3,few,TRBJ2-7,.,CASSLAGQRNEQYF,TGTGCCAGCAGCTTAGCTGGACAGAGAAACGAGCAGTACTTC
TRBV30,.,TRBJ1-3,.,CAWSLTAGNTIYF,TGTGCCTGGAGTCTAACAGCTGGAAACACCATATATTTT
TRBV6-4,.,TRBJ1-2,.,CASSEQGHYGYTF,TGTGCCAGCAGTGAGCAGGGCCACTATGGCTACACCTTC
TRBV4-1,.,TRBJ2-7,.,CASSSDPTAYEQYF,TGCGCCAGCAGCTCAGATCCTACCGCCTACGAGCAGTACTTC
TRBV5-1,.,TRBJ2-3,TRBD2,CASSSLSGGAPDTQYF,TGCGCCAGCAGCTCCCTTAGCGGGGGGGCCCCGGATACGCAGTATTTT